A single sample gave rise to the 22 T cell receptor beta chains below, sequenced in a study of blood T cell repertoires in COVID-19. Using immunoSEQ multiplex PCR, the repertoire was profiled, and TCRdb retains in-frame clones only, with some absent. The table lists 150,000 or so clones, roughly 77% of them singletons. The sequencing sample was made of peripheral blood. The receptors were sampled from an older woman with COVID-19, enrolled during active disease.

This clone was seen more than once but under ten times. The rearrangement uses TRBV6-5 and TRBJ2-5; 9 bases are shared with TRBD2. After removal of 7 bases from V and 2 bases from J, the junction contained 8 bases not matched to a gene. This CDR3 comprises 15 residues. Germline CDR1 and CDR2: MNHEY and SVGAGI. In DNA form, the CDR3 reads TGTGCCAGCAAGAAACTAGCGGGCATACAAGAGACCCAGTACTTC. Its protein product is CASKKLAGIQETQYF.

CDR3 amino acids: CASSLPQGTEAFF. For the CDR3, the DNA is TGTGCCAGCAGCTTACCTCAGGGGACTGAAGCTTTCTTT. This rearrangement joins TRBV5-5 to TRBJ1-1; possible D gene TRBD1, 6 bases. V dropped 2 bases and J dropped 5 bases, with 10 bases sitting between them. This CDR3 comprises 13 residues. Germline V gene lookup returns CDR1 SGHKS and CDR2 YYEKEE (reference sequence).

The chain has TRBV6-5 and TRBJ2-7, with D perhaps matching TRBD2 (5 bases). The CDR3 runs 14 residues. V lost 5 bases and J lost 6, with 17 bases in between. CDR1 and CDR2 from the germline V gene are MNHEY and SVGAGI. CDR3 amino acids: CASSPAGLKLEQYF. The CDR3 region has the DNA TGTGCCAGCAGTCCGGCGGGCCTAAAGCTCGAGCAGTACTTC.

This chain links TRBV15 with TRBJ1-3, with D maybe TRBD1 (5 bases). Germline CDR1 reads LNHNV; CDR2 reads YYDKDF (reference sequence). V was clipped by 0 bases and J by 2 bases, with 11 bases between them. This CDR3 has 16 amino acids. This chain's CDR3 is CATSRDRQGTGNTIYF. CDR3 coding DNA: TGTGCCACCAGCAGAGATCGGCAGGGTACTGGAAACACCATATATTTT.

This chain connects TRBV7-7 to TRBJ1-5; D perhaps matches TRBD1 (6 bases). CDR1 is SSHAT and CDR2 is FNYEAQ in the germline V gene (reference sequence). The CDR3 loop spans 22 amino acids. The V end lost 4 bases, the J end lost 0 bases, and 31 bases lay between the germline ends. CDR3 in DNA: TGTGCCAGCAGCTCGCGACGGAGTGTTAGGGGGTGCCCCGCGTATAGCAATCAGCCCCAGCATTTT. Its protein product is CASSSRRSVRGCPAYSNQPQHF.

Only a few counts were recorded for this clone. This rearrangement joins TRBV5-5 to TRBJ1-3, with D perhaps matching TRBD1 (5 bases). CDR3 length: 19 amino acids. CDR1 SGHKS and CDR2 YYEKEE come from the germline V gene (reference sequence). V lost 0 bases and J 4 bases, leaving 23 bases between the germline ends. The CDR3 sequence is CASSLAPSRGSGPGNTIYF. The CDR3 DNA follows: TGTGCCAGCAGCTTGGCACCGAGTCGGGGGTCAGGGCCAGGAAACACCATATATTTT.

This chain's CDR3 is CASRTDAWLPLHF. The CDR3 bases are TGTGCCAGTAGAACAGACGCGTGGTTACCCCTCCACTTT. This sequence joins TRBV19 and TRBJ1-6; D gene unclear. Germline V gives CDR1 LNHDA, CDR2 SQIVND (reference sequence). There are 13 residues in the CDR3. Trimming pared 6 bases from V and 12 bases from J, leaving 15 bases between.

The genes are TRBV2 and TRBJ2-3; 13 bases fit TRBD2. With V trimmed by 6 bases and J by 6 bases, 3 bases remained unmatched. The CDR3 contains 14 residues. The germline V gene has CDR1 SNHLY and CDR2 FYNNEI. In nucleotides, the CDR3 is TGTGCCAGCAGGACTAGCGGGGGGCTGGATACGCAGTATTTT. This gives the protein CASRTSGGLDTQYF.

This clone was seen only a few times. This sequence joins TRBV10-3 and TRBJ2-7; 10 positions match TRBD1. The germline V gene has CDR1 ENHRY and CDR2 SYGVKD. The ends lost 3 bases at V and 6 bases at J; junction bases unmatched: 11. This CDR3 contains 16 residues. CDR3: CAISDPPGGTGVEQYF. In DNA form, the CDR3 reads TGTGCCATCAGTGATCCTCCAGGAGGGACAGGGGTCGAGCAGTACTTC.

There are a few counts of this clone. The CDR3 DNA reads as TGTGCCAGCAGTCAAGGGGCCAGCTCTGGAAACACCATATATTTT. This sequence encodes CASSQGASSGNTIYF. The J gene is TRBJ1-3, the V gene TRBV2; weak D call: TRBD1 (5 bases). The V and J ends lost 5 bases and 0 bases respectively, with 11 bases between them. The germline gives CDR1 SNHLY, CDR2 FYNNEI. The CDR3 is 15 amino acids.

The chain combines TRBV12-3 or TRBV12-4 with TRBJ1-5; 7 bases are a match to TRBD1. V was clipped by 6 bases and J by 2 bases; unmatched bases: 1. The CDR3 sequence is 13 residues long. The CDR3 DNA reads TGTGCCAGCAGAGACAGGGGCAATCAGCCCCAGCATTTT. Translated, it gives CASRDRGNQPQHF.

V is TRBV5-1 and J is TRBJ2-7, with TRBD2 identical over 8 bases. There are 14 residues in the CDR3. V trimming: 4 bases; J trimming: 1 base; junction bases outside the gene matches: 4. Per the germline V gene, CDR1 is SGHRS and CDR2 is YFSETQ. The CDR3 region has the DNA TGCGCCAGCAGCACGGGGGGGCGGTCCTACGAGCAGTACTTC. This translates into CASSTGGRSYEQYF.

The chain links TRBV15 to TRBJ1-4; no definite D call. Between the trimmed V and J ends, which lost 0 bases and 0 bases, there was a span of 8 bases. Germline CDR1 and CDR2: LNHNV and YYDKDF (reference sequence). This CDR3 has 16 amino acids. CDR3 amino acids: CATSRDLAATNEKLFF. The CDR3 region has the DNA TGTGCCACCAGCAGAGATTTGGCAGCAACTAATGAAAAACTGTTTTTT. The whole variable domain, remainder taken from reference TRBV15 and TRBJ1-4, is DAMVIQNPRYQVTQFGKPVTLSCSQTLNHNVMYWYQQKSSQAPKLLFHYYDKDFNNEADTPDNFQSRRPNTSFCFLDIRSPGLGDTAMYLCATSRDLAATNEKLFFGSGTQLSVL.

The chain combines TRBV6-5 with TRBJ1-2; TRBD1 matches 11 bases. The V and J ends lost 6 bases and 4 bases, in that order; junction bases with no gene match: 4. Germline CDR1 MNHEY, CDR2 SVGAGI. There are 14 residues in the CDR3. CDR3 amino acids: CASSPGQGGYGYTF. CDR3 DNA sequence: TGTGCCAGCAGCCCGGGACAGGGGGGCTATGGCTACACCTTC.

The chain links TRBV13 to TRBJ2-7; D uncertain. V was pared by 0 bases and J by 3 bases, with 9 bases between. Germline V gene lookup returns CDR1 PRHDT and CDR2 FYEKMQ (reference sequence). This CDR3 contains 14 residues. CDR3 region: CASSLGGDIYEQYF. CDR3 nucleotides: TGTGCCAGCAGCTTAGGGGGTGACATCTACGAGCAGTACTTC.

V is TRBV19 and J is TRBJ2-2; 9 bases agree with TRBD2. The V and J ends lost 4 bases and 4 bases, in that order; junction bases with no gene match: 7. This CDR3 contains 16 residues. The germline CDR1 and CDR2 sequences are LNHDA and SQIVND (reference sequence). CDR3 nucleotides: TGTGCCAGTAGTAGGGCGGCGGGAGGGGGCACCGGGGAGCTGTTTTTT. It codes for CASSRAAGGGTGELFF.

The count of this clone is one. The V gene is TRBV7-8, the J gene TRBJ1-1; TRBD1 matches at 7 bases. Trimming cost V 5 bases and J 1 base; bases outside gene matches: 4. The CDR3 has 14 amino acids. Per the germline V gene, CDR1 is SGHVS and CDR2 is FQNEAQ. The CDR3 here is CASSPRTGNTEAFF. The CDR3 bases are TGTGCCAGCAGCCCAAGGACAGGGAACACTGAAGCTTTCTTT.

This sequence joins TRBV7-9 and TRBJ1-5, with 8 positions matching TRBD1. The CDR3 has 16 residues. V shed 5 bases and J 3 bases; nucleotides not matched to a gene: 9. Germline V gene data show CDR1 as SEHNR and CDR2 as FQNEAQ (reference sequence). DNA of the CDR3: TGTGCCAGCAGCCCAGGACAGGGAGACCCCAATCAGCCCCAGCATTTT. Translation gives CASSPGQGDPNQPQHF.

This clone appeared a few times. V gene TRBV6-2 or TRBV6-3 combines with J gene TRBJ2-1, with 15 bases fitting TRBD2. The V and J ends lost 2 bases and 9 bases, in that order; junction bases with no gene match: 11. The CDR3 is made up of 18 amino acids. Germline values: CDR1 MNHEY, CDR2 SVGEGT. CDR3 bases: TGTGCCAGCAGTTACCCCGATGGACTAGCGGGGGGGCATGGTGAGCAGTTCTTC. This translates into CASSYPDGLAGGHGEQFF.

The chain carries TRBV12-3 or TRBV12-4 and TRBJ1-5; TRBD1 agrees at 7 bases. The CDR3 has 13 residues. The V gene end was trimmed by 7 bases and the J gene end by 6 bases; junction bases not matched to a gene: 6. The CDR3 sequence: CASTTGESQPQHF. In nucleotides, the CDR3 is TGTGCCAGCACCACAGGGGAAAGTCAGCCCCAGCATTTT.

The chain uses TRBV19 and TRBJ1-5; 7 nucleotides line up with TRBD1. The CDR3 has 12 amino acids. J lost 5 bases, V lost 6 bases, and 1 base had no gene match. Germline CDR1 is LNHDA and CDR2 is SQIVND (reference sequence). CDR3 amino acids: CASRTGDQPQHF. The CDR3 DNA reads as TGTGCCAGTAGAACAGGGGATCAGCCCCAGCATTTT.

The V gene is TRBV5-5, the J gene TRBJ1-1, with 8 bases matching TRBD1. Germline V gives CDR1 SGHKS, CDR2 YYEKEE (reference sequence). This CDR3 contains 15 residues. After removal of 4 bases from V and 5 bases from J, the junction contained 10 bases not matched to a gene. CDR3: CASSPRTGRETEAFF. For the CDR3, the DNA is TGTGCCAGCAGCCCTCGGACAGGGAGGGAAACTGAAGCTTTCTTT.